Listed here are 16 T cell receptor beta chains from one sample, sequenced in a study of CD8 T cells in ankylosing spondylitis. TCRdb re-called the 5' RACE reads through MiXCR, storing one row per CDR3 protein. Among about 240,000 distinct CDR3 sequences, about 10% were seen once, and the ten largest hold roughly 6.8%. Specimen: blood, either unsorted or a sorted T cell fraction (not recorded which). The receptors were sampled from a male donor with ankylosing spondylitis or in good health (not recorded which).

Many counts were recorded for this clonotype. The rearrangement links TRBV5-1 to TRBJ1-2; 10 positions agree with TRBD1. This CDR3 has 14 residues. J lost 8 bases, V lost 4 bases, and 8 bases had no gene match. Germline CDR1 and CDR2: SGHRS and YFSETQ. Here the CDR3 DNA reads TGCGCCAGCAGCCCGGGACAGGGGAACAAAGGCTACACCTTC. It is translated as CASSPGQGNKGYTF.

At least ten counts were recorded for this clonotype. This chain joins TRBV12-3 or TRBV12-4 and TRBJ1-1, with D uncertain. The CDR3 has 13 residues. The ends were cut back, 5 bases at V and 4 bases at J, with 11 bases in the middle. The CDR3 bases are TGTGCCAGCAGTAAACCAGTACCCACTGAAGCTTTCTTT. It translates to CASSKPVPTEAFF.

This clonotype came up many times. This chain joins TRBV20-1 and TRBJ2-1; D assignment may be TRBD1 or TRBD2 (6 bases each). The CDR3 runs 14 residues. Trimming took 5 bases from V and 3 from J, leaving 14 bases between them. Per germline, CDR1 DFQATT and CDR2 SNEGSKA (reference sequence). CDR3 loop: CSAQGGRIYNEQFF. The CDR3 DNA is TGCAGTGCTCAAGGGGGGAGAATCTACAATGAGCAGTTCTTC.

This clonotype was seen repeatedly, ten times or more. The chain uses TRBV10-3 and TRBJ2-3; 8 bases map to TRBD2. Germline trimming cut 0 bases from V and 2 bases from J; bases unmatched to any gene: 7. CDR1 is ENHRY and CDR2 is SYGVKD in the germline V gene. The CDR3 has 17 residues. This CDR3 is CAISESRSGSVTDTQYF. In DNA, the CDR3 is TGTGCCATCAGTGAGTCGAGGAGCGGGAGTGTCACAGATACGCAGTATTTT.

In its sample, this clonotype was seen many times. The chain combines TRBV15 with TRBJ1-4; D not resolved. The V and J ends lost 3 bases and 8 bases respectively, with 13 bases between them. CDR1 and CDR2 from the germline V gene are LNHNV and YYDKDF (reference sequence). CDR3 length: 14 amino acids. The CDR3 DNA follows: TGTGCCACCAGCAGTCGACTCGTATCCGAAAAACTGTTTTTT. Translated: CATSSRLVSEKLFF.

This clonotype has a handful of counts. The chain recombines TRBV10-3 with TRBJ2-2; perhaps TRBD1 as D (5 bases). The CDR3 sequence is 15 residues long. Germline-derived CDR1 and CDR2 are ENHRY and SYGVKD. With 3 bases removed from V and 0 bases from J, the gap between germline ends came to 8 bases. CDR3 DNA: TGTGCCATCAGTGAAGGGGATACGAACACCGGGGAGCTGTTTTTT. Translation: CAISEGDTNTGELFF.

This clonotype has at least ten counts. This sequence joins TRBV11-2 and TRBJ1-3; D not resolved. The CDR3 length is 12 residues. From germline, CDR1 is SGHAT and CDR2 FQNNGV. V was trimmed by 2 bases and J by 4 bases, leaving 3 bases between them. The CDR3 sequence: CASSLTGNTIYF. CDR3 nucleotide sequence: TGTGCCAGCAGCTTAACAGGAAACACCATATATTTT.

Worth noting for this clonotype: A much larger clone sits a single nucleotide away, making a read error possible. CDR3 region: CASRNDPNTGELFF. The CDR3 DNA is TGCGCCAGCAGGAACGACCCGAACACCGGGGAGCTGTTTTTT. The rearrangement uses TRBV5-1 and TRBJ2-2; D not certain. The germline CDR1 and CDR2 sequences are SGHRS and YFSETQ. This CDR3 has 14 amino acids. With 5 bases removed from V and 0 bases from J, the gap between germline ends came to 8 bases.

The chain links TRBV27 to TRBJ2-1, with 11 positions matching TRBD1. V lost 3 bases and J lost 9; bases outside the gene matches: 4. Germline-derived CDR1 and CDR2 are MNHEY and SMNVEV (reference sequence). There are 14 residues in the CDR3. The CDR3 DNA reads as TGTGCCAGCAGTTTTAGGGACAGGGGGTTTGAGCAGTTCTTC. This sequence encodes CASSFRDRGFEQFF.

This chain links TRBV5-1 with TRBJ2-2; weak D call: TRBD1 (5 bases). The germline gives CDR1 SGHRS, CDR2 YFSETQ. The CDR3 contains 14 residues. The V gene lost 1 base and the J gene lost 4 bases, with 8 bases spanning the gap. CDR3 residues: CASSLFQGTGELFF. The CDR3 nucleotides read TGCGCCAGCAGCTTGTTTCAGGGCACCGGGGAGCTGTTTTTT.

The table lists this clonotype with many counts. The chain couples TRBV6-4 to TRBJ2-2; TRBD1 agrees at 8 bases. Trimming took 6 bases from V and 5 from J; bases not matched to a gene: 5. The CDR3 has 14 amino acids. Germline V gene lookup returns CDR1 MRHNA and CDR2 SNTAGT. The chain's CDR3 is CASSQGASTGELFF. The CDR3 region has the DNA TGTGCCAGCAGCCAGGGGGCCAGTACCGGGGAGCTGTTTTTT.

This clonotype was counted many times. The chain joins TRBV20-1 to TRBJ2-1, with 10 positions matching TRBD2. V shed 6 bases and J 6 bases; nucleotides not matched to a gene: 5. The length of the CDR3 is 13 residues. Germline loops: CDR1 DFQATT, CDR2 SNEGSKA (reference sequence). For the CDR3, the DNA is TGCAGTGCGCTGCTAGCGGGGGCCAATGAGCAGTTCTTC. Amino acid sequence: CSALLAGANEQFF.

The gene calls are TRBV4-1 and TRBJ2-3, with 9 nucleotides matching TRBD2. This CDR3 is built from 15 residues. Per germline, CDR1 MGHRA and CDR2 YSYEKL. V lost 4 bases and J lost 2; bases outside the gene matches: 4. CDR3 bases: TGCGCCAGCAGCCGTAGCGGGAGAAACACAGATACGCAGTATTTT. It codes for CASSRSGRNTDTQYF.

This clonotype came up many times. The chain uses TRBV20-1 and TRBJ1-1, with a tentative D call TRBD1 (6 bases). This CDR3 is 15 amino acids long. V was clipped by 2 bases and J by 3 bases, with 16 bases between them. Germline CDR1 DFQATT, CDR2 SNEGSKA (reference sequence). The CDR3 is CSARPGGAGDTEAFF. CDR3 DNA: TGCAGTGCTAGACCCGGGGGCGCAGGGGACACTGAAGCTTTCTTT.

The table lists this clonotype with a few counts. V and J are TRBV18 and TRBJ2-1, with D uncertain. The CDR3 spans 13 residues. V shed 2 bases and J shed 5 bases, with 7 bases lying between them. The germline V gene encodes CDR1 KGHSH and CDR2 LQKENI. The CDR3 here is CASSPMSHNEQFF. CDR3 DNA sequence: TGTGCCAGCTCACCAATGTCCCACAATGAGCAGTTCTTC. The full variable domain, rest sourced from reference TRBV18 and TRBJ2-1, is NAGVMQNPRHLVRRRGQEARLRCSPMKGHSHVYWYRQLPEEGLKFMVYLQKENIIDESGMPKERFSAEFPKEGPSILRIQQVVRGDSAAYFCASSPMSHNEQFFGPGTRLTVL.

This clonotype was counted a few times. Since a much larger clone is just one base distant, this may be a read error. The V call is TRBV29-1, the J call TRBJ2-5; D uncertain. Germline-derived CDR1 and CDR2 are SQVTM and ANQGSEA. This CDR3 is built from 12 residues. CDR3 loop: CSVEFEKDTQYF. The CDR3 DNA is TGCAGCGTTGAATTCGAAAAAGACACCCAGTACTTC.